This entry describes one T cell receptor beta chain. The antigen is unknown. The CDR3 totals 13 residues. After removal of 5 bases from V and 4 bases from J, the junction contained 3 bases not matched to a gene. Germline V gives CDR1 LNHDA, CDR2 SQIVND (reference sequence). The data are from a study of cytomegalovirus exposure and HLA in healthy donors. Study observations and caveats: It emerged from a later analysis that several of the most significant clusters appeared to be linked to common viral pathogens. In a later analysis, at a false discovery rate of 0.05, under 20,000 TCR beta sequences matched HLA alleles.

PCR used 60 Vbeta primers and 13 Jbeta primers. Produced via immunoSEQ multiplex PCR; TCRdb's table is partial and in-frame only. This table holds about 210,000 clones, about 81% found once. The source material was PBMCs. The sequence derives from a man in his forties or fifties in good health and CMV-seropositive. The rearrangement links TRBV19 to TRBJ1-1; 8 bases match TRBD1. In nucleotides, the CDR3 is TGTGCCAGTAGTCAGGGGGCGGGCACTGAAGCTTTCTTT. Amino acids: CASSQGAGTEAFF. Looking up the rest from reference TRBV19 and TRBJ1-1 gives the full variable domain: DGGITQSPKYLFRKEGQNVTLSCEQNLNHDAMYWYRQDPGQGLRLIYYSQIVNDFQKGDIAEGYSVSREKKESFPLTVTSAQKNPTAFYLCASSQGAGTEAFFGQGTRLTVV.